Presented here are 30 T cell receptor beta chains from one specimen sequenced in a study of blood T cell repertoires in COVID-19. Using immunoSEQ multiplex PCR, the repertoire was profiled, and TCRdb retains in-frame clones only, with some absent. This sample has about 480,000 clones, with 88% found just once. The specimen was PBMCs or T cells enriched from blood (not recorded which). The receptors originated from a woman aged 40 to 50 who had recovered from COVID-19.

The rearrangement links TRBV11-2 to TRBJ1-6; D remains unclear. Trimming shortened V by 4 bases and J by 13 bases, and 14 bases separated the two germline ends. CDR1 and CDR2 (germline): SGHAT, FQNNGV. This CDR3 spans 13 amino acids. The CDR3 here is CASSYGLLVPLHF. CDR3 DNA sequence: TGTGCCAGCAGCTACGGACTTTTGGTCCCCCTCCACTTT. Complete variable domain (other parts from reference TRBV11-2 and TRBJ1-6): EAGVAQSPRYKIIEKRQSVAFWCNPISGHATLYWYQQILGQGPKLLIQFQNNGVVDDSQLPKDRFSAERLKGVDSTLKIQPAKLEDSAVYLCASSYGLLVPLHFGNGTRLTVT.

The chain employs TRBV6-5 and TRBJ2-2; D is ambiguous. The CDR3 is 13 amino acids. Germline V lookup: CDR1 MNHEY, CDR2 SVGAGI. Trimming cost V 7 bases and J 1 base, with 7 bases left between them. The CDR3 spells CASMRLNTGELFF. The CDR3, as DNA: TGTGCCAGCATGCGCCTGAACACCGGGGAGCTGTTTTTT.

The gene calls are TRBV5-6 and TRBJ2-3; 7 bases match TRBD2. V trimming: 4 bases; J trimming: 3 bases; junction bases outside the gene matches: 8. The CDR3 has 15 amino acids. Germline V CDR1 and CDR2: SGHDT, YYEEEE. This CDR3 is CASSPPRETTDTQYF. The CDR3 DNA is TGTGCCAGCAGCCCCCCGCGGGAGACAACAGATACGCAGTATTTT.

The chain is built from TRBV19 and TRBJ1-5, with D unclear. The length of the CDR3 is 14 residues. V shed 2 bases and J shed 2 bases, with 7 bases lying between them. Germline V gives CDR1 LNHDA, CDR2 SQIVND (reference sequence). The CDR3 region has the DNA TGTGCCAGTAGTATATCGTTTGGCAATCAGCCCCAGCATTTT. Translated, it gives CASSISFGNQPQHF.

The chain's CDR3 is CATSREQGLLNNEQFF. CDR3 sequence (DNA): TGTGCCACCAGCAGAGAACAGGGACTACTTAACAATGAGCAGTTCTTC. The J gene is TRBJ2-1, the V gene TRBV15; TRBD2 is a possible D gene (7 bases). This CDR3 is built from 16 residues. The V gene lost 0 bases and the J gene lost 5 bases, with 14 bases spanning the gap. Germline loops: CDR1 LNHNV, CDR2 YYDKDF (reference sequence).

The rearrangement uses TRBV24-1 and TRBJ2-2; tentative D call: TRBD1 (5 bases). Germline V gene lookup returns CDR1 KGHDR and CDR2 SFDVKD. The CDR3 is made up of 16 amino acids. Trimming left V 0 bases short and J 0 bases short, with 7 bases between. As DNA, the CDR3 is TGTGCCACCAGTGATTTGCAGGGTGCGAACACCGGGGAGCTGTTTTTT. Its translation: CATSDLQGANTGELFF.

The chain combines TRBV4-3 with TRBJ2-7; 8 bases are shared with TRBD2. The CDR3 has 19 amino acids. The germline CDR1 and CDR2 sequences are LGHNA and YSLEER. J gave up 3 bases and V 0 bases, and 16 bases lay outside the gene matches. The CDR3 region is CASSQDPRTTGGAHYEQYF. For the CDR3, the DNA is TGCGCCAGCAGCCAAGATCCACGGACTACGGGGGGGGCTCACTACGAGCAGTACTTC.

About this clone: The DNA is left out, because the CDR3 cannot be placed on it with certainty; the CDR3 is given as TCRdb lists it. The chain links TRBV12-3 or TRBV12-4 to TRBJ1-1; the table assigns TRBD1, which was not confirmed against the DNA. The CDR3 sequence runs 13 residues, both termini included. The CDR3 sequence: CASSFLAGPEAFF.

CDR3 nucleotides: TGTGCCAGCAGCGCCCGGGACAGGGGGCCGGTCACTGAAGCTTTCTTT. Translation: CASSARDRGPVTEAFF. The V and J genes are TRBV5-8 and TRBJ1-1; TRBD1 aligns across 12 bases. From germline, CDR1 is SGHTS and CDR2 YDEGEE. V shed 4 bases, J shed 4 bases, and the junction held 8 bases outside the gene matches. The CDR3 sequence is 16 residues long.

The CDR3 DNA reads as TGTGCCAGCAGCCCCTTGGGGGAGGAGGAGACCCAGTACTTC. Translation: CASSPLGEEETQYF. V gene TRBV27 combines with J gene TRBJ2-5; tentatively, D is TRBD2 (6 bases). Germline-derived CDR1 and CDR2 are MNHEY and SMNVEV (reference sequence). CDR3 length equals 14 residues. V gave up 6 bases and J gave up 5 bases, with 16 bases separating them.

This chain uses TRBV6-2 or TRBV6-3 with TRBJ2-7; TRBD1 agrees at 11 bases. Germline CDR1 MNHEY, CDR2 SVGEGT. The CDR3 has 15 residues. The trim removed 2 bases at V and 4 bases at J, leaving 4 bases unmatched. In DNA form, the CDR3 reads TGTGCCAGCAGTTACCTGGGACAGGGGGGGTACGAGCAGTACTTC. Translation: CASSYLGQGGYEQYF.

CDR3 bases: TGTGCCACCAGCAGAGATGGACCCCGGGGGACTGAAGCTTTCTTT. It is translated as CATSRDGPRGTEAFF. The chain is built from TRBV15 and TRBJ1-1; a weak D match, TRBD1 (5 bases). The CDR3 covers 15 residues. Germline V CDR1 and CDR2: LNHNV, YYDKDF (reference sequence). The germline V and J ends were trimmed by 0 bases and 5 bases, with 13 bases remaining between them.

The chain recombines TRBV6-5 with TRBJ1-3, with D tentatively TRBD1 (5 bases). Germline V CDR1 and CDR2: MNHEY, SVGAGI. The germline V and J ends were trimmed by 4 bases and 4 bases, with 17 bases remaining between them. This CDR3 is built from 16 residues. The CDR3 DNA reads as TGTGCCAGCAGTTTCAACCTGGGGGGATCCGGAAACACCATATATTTT. This gives the protein CASSFNLGGSGNTIYF.

The chain links TRBV5-8 to TRBJ1-4; possible D gene TRBD1, 5 bases. The CDR3 is 15 amino acids. The germline CDR1 and CDR2 sequences are SGHTS and YDEGEE. V dropped 3 bases and J dropped 5 bases, with 14 bases sitting between them. The chain's CDR3 is CASSSSGLKNEKLFF. CDR3 DNA sequence: TGTGCCAGCAGCTCCTCGGGACTGAAGAATGAAAAACTGTTTTTT. The full variable domain, rest sourced from reference TRBV5-8 and TRBJ1-4, is EAGVTQSPTHLIKTRGQQATLRCSPISGHTSVYWYQQALGLGLQFLLWYDEGEERNRGNFPPRFSGRQFPNYSSELNVNALELEDSALYLCASSSSGLKNEKLFFGSGTQLSVL.

This clone was seen more than once but under ten times. The gene calls are TRBV5-1 and TRBJ1-1, with a possible D match to TRBD1 (6 bases). The CDR3 has 14 amino acids. Germline V CDR1 and CDR2: SGHRS, YFSETQ. Deletions cut 6 bases from V and 1 base from J, with 13 bases between. The CDR3 DNA reads as TGCGCCAGCACCGAAACAGGGCCGAACACTGAAGCTTTCTTT. This translates into CASTETGPNTEAFF.

This chain connects TRBV12-3 or TRBV12-4 to TRBJ2-7, with TRBD1 matching over 7 bases. The CDR3 runs to 13 residues. Losses at the gene ends were 8 bases for V and 3 bases for J; bases not matched to a gene: 7. In nucleotides, the CDR3 is TGTGCCAGCTCAGAACAGGGGTTCTACGAGCAGTACTTC. It specifies CASSEQGFYEQYF.

J is TRBJ1-1 and V is TRBV14; D is uncertain. The CDR3 has 12 amino acids. Deletions cut 0 bases from V and 11 bases from J, with 10 bases between. Looked up from germline, CDR1 is SGHDN and CDR2 is FVKESK. The DNA of the CDR3 is TGTGCCAGCAGCCAAGATTCTCCTGTCGCTTTCTTT. Residues: CASSQDSPVAFF.

This clone was observed a handful of times. The chain is built from TRBV25-1 and TRBJ1-1; no clear D. CDR3 length equals 13 residues. V was shortened by 1 base and J by 5 bases, with 8 bases between the two germline ends. From germline, CDR1 is MGHDK and CDR2 SYGVNS. DNA of the CDR3: TGTGCCAGCAGTGAATGGAGCGGAACTGAAGCTTTCTTT. Protein product: CASSEWSGTEAFF.

The rearrangement uses TRBV10-3 and TRBJ2-2, with D possibly being TRBD2 (6 bases). Trimming took off 6 bases at V and 4 bases at J, with 15 bases between the two ends. This CDR3 contains 15 residues. Germline loops: CDR1 ENHRY, CDR2 SYGVKD. The CDR3 DNA is TGTGCCATCAGCTTGGGGCGGGGTGGCACCGGGGAGCTGTTTTTT. Translating gives CAISLGRGGTGELFF.

The rearrangement joins TRBV6-5 to TRBJ2-7; 11 bases agree with TRBD2. The junction had 3 bases not matched to a gene; V was cut back by 5 bases and J by 0 bases. Germline CDR1 and CDR2: MNHEY and SVGAGI. This CDR3 region has 15 residues. CDR3 in DNA: TGTGCCAGCAGTCAGGGACTAGCGGCCTCCTACGAGCAGTACTTC. This encodes CASSQGLAASYEQYF.

V usage is TRBV5-1 and J usage is TRBJ2-7; 10 bases align to TRBD1. This CDR3 is 15 amino acids long. Trimming cost V 3 bases and J 5 bases; bases outside gene matches: 8. Per the germline V gene, CDR1 is SGHRS and CDR2 is YFSETQ. The CDR3 DNA is TGCGCCAGCAGCTCGACAGGGGGCAATATCGACGAGCAGTACTTC. Translating gives CASSSTGGNIDEQYF.

This chain connects TRBV4-1 to TRBJ2-7; D perhaps matches TRBD1 (6 bases). The V gene's germline CDR1 is MGHRA and CDR2 YSYEKL. The CDR3 totals 17 residues. Trimming took off 4 bases at V and 3 bases at J, with 22 bases between the two ends. The CDR3 loop reads CASSLLPRAGTSYEQYF. CDR3 bases: TGCGCCAGCAGCCTCTTGCCGAGGGCAGGGACAAGCTACGAGCAGTACTTC.

CDR3 region: CSAIEERAFF. CDR3 nucleotides: TGCAGTGCTATTGAGGAGAGGGCTTTCTTT. The rearrangement joins TRBV20-1 to TRBJ1-1; D gene uncertain. Germline V gene sequence: CDR1 DFQATT, CDR2 SNEGSKA (reference sequence). This CDR3 spans 10 amino acids. The germline V and J ends were trimmed by 4 bases and 11 bases, with 11 bases remaining between them.

This clone was found once. The V gene is TRBV4-3, the J gene TRBJ1-2; D not certain. Germline V lookup: CDR1 LGHNA, CDR2 YSLEER. This CDR3 region has 16 residues. V lost 0 bases and J lost 4, with 15 bases in between. The CDR3, as DNA: TGCGCCAGCAGCCAAGACAGAACCCAAAGGAGCTATGGCTACACCTTC. Its translation: CASSQDRTQRSYGYTF.

This clone came up many times. This chain joins TRBV19 and TRBJ1-2, with 7 bases aligning to TRBD1. CDR1 LNHDA and CDR2 SQIVND come from the germline V gene (reference sequence). V shed 6 bases and J 1 base; nucleotides not matched to a gene: 5. The CDR3 loop spans 14 amino acids. The CDR3 DNA follows: TGTGCCAGTAGCTGGCGACAGGGTAACTATGGCTACACCTTC. Amino acid sequence: CASSWRQGNYGYTF.

The CDR3 coding sequence is TGTGCCAGCAGCTTGGCTACAGGGATGGGAAACGAGCAGTACTTC. Amino acids: CASSLATGMGNEQYF. J is TRBJ2-7 and V is TRBV5-4; D is perhaps TRBD1 (6 bases). The V end was cut by 0 bases, the J end by 5 bases, with 15 bases between. The CDR3 sequence is 15 residues long. The germline V gene has CDR1 SGHNT and CDR2 YYREEE (reference sequence). The variable domain in full, completed from reference TRBV5-4 and TRBJ2-7, reads ETGVTQSPTHLIKTRGQQVTLRCSSQSGHNTVSWYQQALGQGPQFIFQYYREEENGRGNFPPRFSGLQFPNYSSELNVNALELDDSALYLCASSLATGMGNEQYFGPGTRLTVT.

V is TRBV7-2 and J is TRBJ2-3, with a possible D match to TRBD1 (7 bases). The length of the CDR3 is 17 residues. The ends were cut back, 7 bases at V and 3 bases at J, with 23 bases in the middle. Germline V gene lookup returns CDR1 SGHTA and CDR2 FQGNSA. The CDR3 sequence: CASISTGSGRSTDTQYF. Here the CDR3 DNA reads TGTGCCAGCATCTCGACAGGGTCGGGGAGGAGTACAGATACGCAGTATTTT.

This clone turned up a few times. The J gene is TRBJ1-2, the V gene TRBV2; D is unresolved. This CDR3 is built from 11 residues. Germline V gives CDR1 SNHLY, CDR2 FYNNEI. V gave up 11 bases and J gave up 2 bases, with 9 bases separating them. CDR3 sequence: CAEGGNYGYTF. In nucleotides, the CDR3 is TGTGCCGAAGGCGGGAACTATGGCTACACCTTC.

V usage is TRBV6-5 and J usage is TRBJ1-2; 9 nucleotides line up with TRBD1. Germline CDR1 is MNHEY and CDR2 is SVGAGI. The V and J ends lost 2 bases and 4 bases, in that order; junction bases with no gene match: 5. This CDR3 spans 15 amino acids. This chain's CDR3 is CASSYRDRAFYGYTF. The CDR3 coding sequence is TGTGCCAGCAGTTACCGGGACAGGGCGTTCTATGGCTACACCTTC.

The chain is built from TRBV30 and TRBJ1-1, with 8 bases identical to TRBD1. The CDR3 spans 15 residues. Trimming took 3 bases from V and 1 from J; bases not matched to a gene: 7. Germline CDR1 and CDR2: GTSNPN and SVGIG (reference sequence). CDR3 amino acids: CAWRLPDRENTEAFF. CDR3 coding DNA: TGTGCCTGGAGACTGCCGGACAGGGAGAACACTGAAGCTTTCTTT.